The 24 T cell receptor beta chains below come from one sample, sequenced in a study of vaccination and CD4 T cells after COVID-19 (dated 2022 in TCRdb). In the paper's terms, the treatment or condition label means: 10-day PBMC culture with coronavirus spike peptide pools or control peptides (ViraFEST assay). The library was produced with PCR. The sample was run on an Illumina iSeq 100. DNA from cultured CD4+ T cells underwent TCR sequencing with the Oncomine TCR Beta short-read assay at the Johns Hopkins FTIC core. In TCRdb, the public reads were trimmed at Q25 with fastp and aligned with MiXCR, with productive beta chains retained. Rows merge per CDR3 protein into single entries with the most common DNA and genes. This sample gives 6,500 to 9,000 distinct CDR3 sequences in total; around three fifths of them show up just once. The ten largest clones take up around 27% of the sample. No cognate antigen is known for these TCRs.

Sequencing was done on a sample of CD4+ T cells from blood, cultured in vitro. Receptor source: a human donor who had recovered from COVID-19.

This chain uses TRBV6-5 with TRBJ2-2; no clear D. Per germline, CDR1 MNHEY and CDR2 SVGAGI. Between the trimmed V and J ends, which lost 0 bases and 8 bases, there was a span of 7 bases. This CDR3 has 13 residues. In DNA, the CDR3 is TGTGCCAGCAGTTACTCAATAGGGGGGGAGCTGTTTTTT. Translated: CASSYSIGGELFF.

The genes are TRBV20-1 and TRBJ2-3, with 10 bases matching TRBD2. The length of the CDR3 is 17 residues. V was clipped by 6 bases and J by 0 bases; unmatched bases: 12. Germline assignment: CDR1 DFQATT and CDR2 SNEGSKA (reference sequence). CDR3 bases: TGCAGTGCGGACCACACCGAGACTAGCGGGAGCACAGATACGCAGTATTTT. This codes for CSADHTETSGSTDTQYF.

The chain joins TRBV7-2 to TRBJ2-3, with 14 bases that match TRBD2. Germline-derived CDR1 and CDR2 are SGHTA and FQGNSA. This CDR3 is built from 16 residues. V lost 4 bases to trimming and J lost 4 bases; unmatched junction nucleotides: 4. CDR3 loop: CASSSRLAGGADTQYF. The CDR3 DNA reads TGTGCCAGCAGCTCGCGACTAGCGGGAGGGGCAGATACGCAGTATTTT.

In its sample, this clonotype was seen a few times. The V call is TRBV6-5, the J call TRBJ1-2; D is possibly TRBD1 (5 bases). CDR3 length: 15 amino acids. The germline V gene encodes CDR1 MNHEY and CDR2 SVGAGI. V lost 0 bases, J lost 8 bases, and 16 bases lay in between. The CDR3 DNA reads TGTGCCAGCAGTTACTCCAGCCAGGGAGAGCGGGGCTACACCTTC. Residues: CASSYSSQGERGYTF.

The chain links TRBV7-2 to TRBJ1-2; D perhaps matches TRBD1 (5 bases). This CDR3 spans 14 amino acids. Trimming removed 1 base at V and 8 bases at J, with 14 bases between. The germline gives CDR1 SGHTA, CDR2 FQGNSA. In nucleotides, the CDR3 is TGTGCCAGCAGCTTAGTCGGCCAGGGACGGGGCTACACCTTC. Amino acid sequence: CASSLVGQGRGYTF.

There are a few counts of this clonotype. The chain recombines TRBV20-1 with TRBJ1-2, with 7 bases aligning to TRBD1. The CDR3 spans 14 residues. J lost 5 bases, V lost 6 bases, and 12 bases had no gene match. Germline CDR1 DFQATT, CDR2 SNEGSKA (reference sequence). The CDR3 reads CSALRQGQGYGYTF. As DNA, the CDR3 is TGCAGTGCCCTTCGACAGGGTCAAGGGTATGGCTACACCTTC.

Only one count was recorded for this clonotype. The J gene is TRBJ2-7, the V gene TRBV24-1; a weak D match, TRBD1 (5 bases). The V and J ends lost 9 bases and 12 bases respectively, with 17 bases between them. The germline gives CDR1 KGHDR, CDR2 SFDVKD. This CDR3 contains 11 residues. The CDR3 is CATPVVGPGYF. The CDR3 coding sequence is TGTGCCACCCCAGTGGTGGGGCCGGGGTACTTC.

This clonotype appeared a few times. This CDR3 reads CAARDRATDTQYF. The DNA of the CDR3 is TGTGCCGCCCGGGACAGGGCCACAGATACGCAGTATTTT. The chain has TRBV15 and TRBJ2-3; 9 nucleotides align to TRBD1. The trim removed 11 bases at V and 2 bases at J, leaving 5 bases unmatched. Germline V gives CDR1 LNHNV, CDR2 YYDKDF (reference sequence). CDR3 size: 13 residues.

The rearrangement joins TRBV27 to TRBJ2-5, with 7 bases that match TRBD1. J lost 3 bases, V lost 5 bases, and 6 bases had no gene match. Germline V gene sequence: CDR1 MNHEY, CDR2 SMNVEV (reference sequence). The CDR3 extends over 14 amino acids. CDR3 loop: CASSPWDRKETQYF. CDR3 nucleotide sequence: TGTGCCAGCAGTCCTTGGGACAGAAAAGAGACCCAGTACTTC.

This chain joins TRBV11-2 and TRBJ1-1; unclear D gene. CDR3 length: 16 residues. The V end lost 0 bases, the J end lost 2 bases, and 13 bases lay between the germline ends. Per the germline V gene, CDR1 is SGHAT and CDR2 is FQNNGV. CDR3 region: CASSLDWVGSNTEAFF. Here the CDR3 DNA reads TGTGCCAGCAGCTTAGACTGGGTTGGCAGTAACACTGAAGCTTTCTTT.

The V and J genes are TRBV20-1 and TRBJ1-2; D unresolved. Deletions cut 5 bases from V and 3 bases from J, with 7 bases between. Germline loops: CDR1 DFQATT, CDR2 SNEGSKA (reference sequence). The CDR3 totals 11 residues. The CDR3 DNA sequence: TGCAGTGCTGGCGGGGACTATGGCTACACCTTC. It specifies CSAGGDYGYTF.

By frequency in the sample, this clonotype is large. The V call is TRBV7-2, the J call TRBJ2-1; no definite D call. Germline-derived CDR1 and CDR2 are SGHTA and FQGNSA. There are 13 residues in the CDR3. Trimming stripped 1 base from V and 2 bases from J, with 3 bases between. Here the CDR3 reads CASSLGAYNEQFF. In DNA, the CDR3 is TGTGCCAGCAGCTTAGGGGCCTACAATGAGCAGTTCTTC.

The count of this clonotype is one. The chain couples TRBV6-1 to TRBJ1-5, with 10 nucleotides matching TRBD1. After removal of 6 bases from V and 6 bases from J, the junction contained 8 bases not matched to a gene. This CDR3 comprises 15 residues. Germline CDR1 is MNHNS and CDR2 is SASEGT. The CDR3 reads CASSRGTGVGQPQHF. In DNA, the CDR3 is TGTGCCAGCAGCCGGGGGACAGGGGTTGGTCAGCCCCAGCATTTT.

The V call is TRBV2, the J call TRBJ2-3, with TRBD2 matching 13 bases. V lost 5 bases and J lost 4; bases outside the gene matches: 0. CDR1 is SNHLY, CDR2 FYNNEI, per germline. The CDR3 runs 14 residues. The CDR3 protein is CASSTSGGADTQYF. The CDR3 nucleotides are TGTGCCAGCAGTACTAGCGGGGGGGCAGATACGCAGTATTTT. Variable domain in full (rest from reference TRBV2 and TRBJ2-3): EPEVTQTPSHQVTQMGQEVILRCVPISNHLYFYWYRQILGQKVEFLVSFYNNEISEKSEIFDDQFSVERPDGSNFTLKIRSTKLEDSAMYFCASSTSGGADTQYFGPGTRLTVL.

This sequence joins TRBV6-5 and TRBJ1-5, with D possibly TRBD1 on 5 matching bases. From germline, CDR1 is MNHEY and CDR2 SVGAGI. With 4 bases removed from V and 3 bases from J, the gap between germline ends came to 13 bases. This CDR3 spans 15 amino acids. The CDR3 reads CASSSAAGINQPQHF. DNA of the CDR3: TGTGCCAGCAGTTCCGCGGCAGGGATCAATCAGCCCCAGCATTTT.

Concerning this clonotype itself: The junction departs from germline at one end; a sequencing error may be responsible. The V and J genes are TRBV6-1 and TRBJ1-6, with D perhaps TRBD1 (5 bases). CDR3 size: 14 residues. Per the germline V gene, CDR1 is MNHNS and CDR2 is SASEGT. CDR3: CASSQPGRSSLLHF. CDR3 nucleotide sequence: TGTGCCAGCAGTCAACCGGGACGAAGTTCACTCCTCCACTTT.

A few counts support this clonotype. The chain has TRBV6-1 and TRBJ1-2; D gene ambiguous. Germline loops: CDR1 MNHNS, CDR2 SASEGT. Trimming shortened V by 4 bases and J by 4 bases, and 10 bases separated the two germline ends. This CDR3 comprises 13 residues. The CDR3 reads CASSAQLAYGYTF. In DNA, the CDR3 is TGTGCCAGCAGTGCGCAGCTTGCCTATGGCTACACCTTC.

The chain combines TRBV6-1 with TRBJ1-3; D is ambiguous. V gave up 0 bases and J gave up 2 bases, with 8 bases separating them. Germline CDR1 and CDR2: MNHNS and SASEGT. The CDR3 has 15 residues. CDR3 in amino acids: CASSEALVAGNTIYF. As DNA, the CDR3 is TGTGCCAGCAGTGAAGCCCTGGTAGCTGGAAACACCATATATTTT.

This rearrangement joins TRBV20-1 to TRBJ2-3, with 7 bases fitting TRBD1. This CDR3 has 14 amino acids. Germline V gene sequence: CDR1 DFQATT, CDR2 SNEGSKA (reference sequence). The V segment lost 1 base and the J segment 1 base; nucleotides outside the gene matches: 2. The CDR3 region has the DNA TGCAGTGCTAGAGGAGGACAGGGCACAGATACGCAGTATTTT. Protein sequence: CSARGGQGTDTQYF.

The chain links TRBV2 to TRBJ2-3; no reliable D call. Trimming removed 3 bases from V and 0 bases from J, with 16 bases in between. The V gene's germline CDR1 is SNHLY and CDR2 FYNNEI. The CDR3 covers 17 residues. CDR3 amino acids: CASSERHLSSSTDTQYF. CDR3 in DNA: TGTGCCAGCAGTGAGAGGCACCTCTCCTCTAGCACAGATACGCAGTATTTT.

The chain employs TRBV20-1 and TRBJ2-2; 15 bases fit TRBD2. From germline, CDR1 is DFQATT and CDR2 SNEGSKA (reference sequence). CDR3 length: 17 residues. V shed 6 bases and J 2 bases; nucleotides not matched to a gene: 7. The CDR3 reads CSALGGLAGGNTGELFF. The DNA of the CDR3 is TGCAGTGCCCTAGGGGGACTAGCGGGAGGAAACACCGGGGAGCTGTTTTTT.

The V call is TRBV6-1, the J call TRBJ1-6; the match to TRBD1 covers 7 bases. The CDR3 runs 15 residues. The germline V gene encodes CDR1 MNHNS and CDR2 SASEGT. The ends lost 2 bases at V and 2 bases at J; junction bases unmatched: 0. The chain's CDR3 is CASSEQGAYNSPLHF. CDR3 DNA sequence: TGTGCCAGCAGTGAACAGGGGGCCTATAATTCACCCCTCCACTTT.

This chain links TRBV19 with TRBJ1-5; TRBD1 aligns across 11 bases. Unmatched junction bases numbered 9, after V lost 5 bases and J lost 9 bases. The CDR3 has 15 amino acids. The germline gives CDR1 LNHDA, CDR2 SQIVND (reference sequence). Here the CDR3 DNA reads TGTGCCAGTAGTGCCGGACAGGGGGCGTCTCGGCCCCAGCATTTT. This gives the protein CASSAGQGASRPQHF.

The chain recombines TRBV6-5 with TRBJ1-1, with 10 bases that match TRBD1. V was clipped by 1 base and J by 3 bases; unmatched bases: 8. CDR3 length: 17 amino acids. Germline V lookup: CDR1 MNHEY, CDR2 SVGAGI. The CDR3: CASSYLTGQGFDTEAFF. The CDR3 DNA follows: TGTGCCAGCAGTTACTTAACGGGACAGGGGTTTGACACTGAAGCTTTCTTT.